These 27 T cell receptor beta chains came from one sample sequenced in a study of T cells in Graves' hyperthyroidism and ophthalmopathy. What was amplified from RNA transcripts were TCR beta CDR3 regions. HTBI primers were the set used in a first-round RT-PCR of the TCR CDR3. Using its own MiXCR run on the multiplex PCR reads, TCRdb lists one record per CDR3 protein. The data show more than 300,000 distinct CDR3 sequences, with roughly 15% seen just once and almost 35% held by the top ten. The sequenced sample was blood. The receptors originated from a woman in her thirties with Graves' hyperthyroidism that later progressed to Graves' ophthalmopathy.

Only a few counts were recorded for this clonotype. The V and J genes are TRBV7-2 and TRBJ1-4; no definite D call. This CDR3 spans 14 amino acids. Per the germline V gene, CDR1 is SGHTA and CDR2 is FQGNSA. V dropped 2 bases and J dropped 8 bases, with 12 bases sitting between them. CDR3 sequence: CASSLTGGEEKLFF. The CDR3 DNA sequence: TGTGCCAGCAGCTTAACGGGCGGGGAAGAAAAACTGTTTTTT.

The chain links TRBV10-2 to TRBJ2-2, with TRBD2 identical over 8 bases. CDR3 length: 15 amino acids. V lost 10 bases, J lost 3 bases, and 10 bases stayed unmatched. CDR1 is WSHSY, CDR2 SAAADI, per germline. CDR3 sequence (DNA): TGCGCCACCGGGAGGGGGAGAGGGGACACCGGGGAGCTGTTTTTT. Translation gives CATGRGRGDTGELFF.

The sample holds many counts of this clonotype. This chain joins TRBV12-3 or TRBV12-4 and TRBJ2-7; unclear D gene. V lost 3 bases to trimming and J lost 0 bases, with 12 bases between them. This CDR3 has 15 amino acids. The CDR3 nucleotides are TGTGCCAGCAGTTTGGGTGGTCTCACCTCCTACGAGCAGTACTTC. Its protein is CASSLGGLTSYEQYF.

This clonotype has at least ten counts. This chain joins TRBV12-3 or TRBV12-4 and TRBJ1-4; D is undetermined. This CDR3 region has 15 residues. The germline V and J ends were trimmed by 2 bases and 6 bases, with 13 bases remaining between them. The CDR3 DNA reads TGTGCCAGCAGTTTAAGAAGGGCTTTGGATGAAAAACTGTTTTTT. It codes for CASSLRRALDEKLFF.

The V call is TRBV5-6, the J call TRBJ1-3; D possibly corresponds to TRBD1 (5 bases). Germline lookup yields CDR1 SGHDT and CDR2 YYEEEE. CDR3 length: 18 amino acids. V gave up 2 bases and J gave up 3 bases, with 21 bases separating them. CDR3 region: CASSFRLGLQGSGNTIYF. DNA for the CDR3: TGTGCCAGCAGCTTTAGACTGGGGCTCCAGGGCAGTGGAAACACCATATATTTT.

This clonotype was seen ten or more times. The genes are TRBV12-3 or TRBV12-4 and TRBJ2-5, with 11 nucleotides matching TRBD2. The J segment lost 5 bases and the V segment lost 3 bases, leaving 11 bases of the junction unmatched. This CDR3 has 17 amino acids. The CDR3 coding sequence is TGTGCCAGCAGTTTTGGGGAGTATAGCGGGGGGGCCGAGACCCAGTACTTC. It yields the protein CASSFGEYSGGAETQYF.

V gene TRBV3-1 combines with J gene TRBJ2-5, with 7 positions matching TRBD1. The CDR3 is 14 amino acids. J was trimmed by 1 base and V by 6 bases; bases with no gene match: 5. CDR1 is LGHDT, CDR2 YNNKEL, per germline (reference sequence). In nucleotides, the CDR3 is TGTGCCAGCAGACCGACAGGGCCCCAAGAGACCCAGTACTTC. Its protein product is CASRPTGPQETQYF.

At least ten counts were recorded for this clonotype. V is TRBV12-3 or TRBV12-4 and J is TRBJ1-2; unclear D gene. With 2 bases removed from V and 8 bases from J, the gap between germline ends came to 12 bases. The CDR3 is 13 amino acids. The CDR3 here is CASSLRVLRGYTF. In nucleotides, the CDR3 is TGTGCCAGCAGTTTAAGGGTTCTTCGCGGCTACACCTTC.

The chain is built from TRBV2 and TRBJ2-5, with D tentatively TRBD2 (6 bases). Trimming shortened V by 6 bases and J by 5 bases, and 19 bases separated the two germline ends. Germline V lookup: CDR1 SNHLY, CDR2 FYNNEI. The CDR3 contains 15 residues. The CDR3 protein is CASRAGTRARETQYF. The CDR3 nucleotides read TGTGCCAGCAGGGCGGGGACGCGAGCAAGGGAGACCCAGTACTTC.

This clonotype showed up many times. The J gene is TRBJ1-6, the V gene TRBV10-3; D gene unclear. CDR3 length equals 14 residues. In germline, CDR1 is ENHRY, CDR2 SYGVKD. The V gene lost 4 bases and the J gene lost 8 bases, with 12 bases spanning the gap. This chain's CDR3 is CAISGPTRDSPLHF. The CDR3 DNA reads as TGTGCCATCAGTGGCCCCACTCGGGATTCACCCCTCCACTTT.

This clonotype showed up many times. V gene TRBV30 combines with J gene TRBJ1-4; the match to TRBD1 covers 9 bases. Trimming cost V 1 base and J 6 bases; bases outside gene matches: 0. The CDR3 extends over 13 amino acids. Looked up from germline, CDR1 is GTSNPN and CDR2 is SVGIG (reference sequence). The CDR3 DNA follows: TGTGCCTGGAGTGACAGGGGGCATGAAAAACTGTTTTTT. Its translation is CAWSDRGHEKLFF.

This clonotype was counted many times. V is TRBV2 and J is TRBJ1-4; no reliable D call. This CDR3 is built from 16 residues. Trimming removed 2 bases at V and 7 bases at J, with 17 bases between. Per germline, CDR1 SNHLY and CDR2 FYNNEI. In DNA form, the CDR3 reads TGTGCCAGCAGTGAATCCGTAACGGCCCCGCTTGAAAAACTGTTTTTT. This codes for CASSESVTAPLEKLFF. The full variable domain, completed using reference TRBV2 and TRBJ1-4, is EPEVTQTPSHQVTQMGQEVILRCVPISNHLYFYWYRQILGQKVEFLVSFYNNEISEKSEIFDDQFSVERPDGSNFTLKIRSTKLEDSAMYFCASSESVTAPLEKLFFGSGTQLSVL.

The CDR3 sequence is CASSEIGLGDTEAFF. The CDR3 DNA reads TGTGCCAGCAGTGAGATCGGACTCGGCGACACTGAAGCTTTCTTT. The chain employs TRBV6-1 and TRBJ1-1; D is ambiguous. The ends were cut back, 3 bases at V and 3 bases at J, with 14 bases in the middle. The CDR3 runs to 15 residues. Germline V gene lookup returns CDR1 MNHNS and CDR2 SASEGT.

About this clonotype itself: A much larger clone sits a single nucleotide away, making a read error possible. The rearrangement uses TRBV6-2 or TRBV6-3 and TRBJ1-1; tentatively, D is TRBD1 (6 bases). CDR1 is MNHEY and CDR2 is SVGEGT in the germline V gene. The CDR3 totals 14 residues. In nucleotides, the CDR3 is TGTGCCTGCAGTTACGCGAGGGGAGGGGGAGAAGCTTTCTTT. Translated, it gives CACSYARGGGEAFF.

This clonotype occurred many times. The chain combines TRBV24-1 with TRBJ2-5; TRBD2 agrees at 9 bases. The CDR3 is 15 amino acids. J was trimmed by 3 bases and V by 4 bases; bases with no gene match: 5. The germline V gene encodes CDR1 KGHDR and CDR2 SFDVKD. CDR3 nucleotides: TGTGCCACCAGTGACCCGGGACTAGCTGAAGAGACCCAGTACTTC. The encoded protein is CATSDPGLAEETQYF.

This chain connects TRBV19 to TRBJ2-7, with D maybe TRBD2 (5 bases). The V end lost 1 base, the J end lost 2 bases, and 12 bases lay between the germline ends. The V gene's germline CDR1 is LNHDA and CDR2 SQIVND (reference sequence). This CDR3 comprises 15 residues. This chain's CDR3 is CASSIGPGSTYEQYF. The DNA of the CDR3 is TGTGCCAGTAGTATAGGTCCGGGGTCCACCTACGAGCAGTACTTC.

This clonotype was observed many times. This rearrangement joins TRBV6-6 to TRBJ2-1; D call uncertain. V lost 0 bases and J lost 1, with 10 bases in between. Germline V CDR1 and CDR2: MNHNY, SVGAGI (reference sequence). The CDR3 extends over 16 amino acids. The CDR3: CASSYSCRQSYNEQFF. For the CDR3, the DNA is TGTGCCAGCAGTTACTCGTGTCGGCAATCCTACAATGAGCAGTTCTTC.

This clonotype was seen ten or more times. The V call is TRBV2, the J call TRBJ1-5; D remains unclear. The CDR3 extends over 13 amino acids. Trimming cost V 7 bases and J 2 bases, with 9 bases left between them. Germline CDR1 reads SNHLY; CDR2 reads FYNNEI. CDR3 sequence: CASKSLGNQPQHF. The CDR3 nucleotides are TGTGCCAGCAAGTCGCTTGGCAATCAGCCCCAGCATTTT.

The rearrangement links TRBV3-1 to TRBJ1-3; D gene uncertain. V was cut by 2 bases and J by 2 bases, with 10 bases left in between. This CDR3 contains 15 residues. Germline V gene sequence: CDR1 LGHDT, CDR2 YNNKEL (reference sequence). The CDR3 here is CASSQPRMPGNTIYF. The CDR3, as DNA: TGTGCCAGCAGCCAACCCCGGATGCCTGGAAACACCATATATTTT.

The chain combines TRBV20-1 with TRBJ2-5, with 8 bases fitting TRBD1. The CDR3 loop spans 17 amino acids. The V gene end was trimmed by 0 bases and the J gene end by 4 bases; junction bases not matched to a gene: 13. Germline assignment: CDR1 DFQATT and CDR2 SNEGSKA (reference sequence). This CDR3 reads CSARDTGPGTGGETQYF. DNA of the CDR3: TGCAGTGCTAGAGATACGGGTCCCGGCACAGGGGGAGAGACCCAGTACTTC.

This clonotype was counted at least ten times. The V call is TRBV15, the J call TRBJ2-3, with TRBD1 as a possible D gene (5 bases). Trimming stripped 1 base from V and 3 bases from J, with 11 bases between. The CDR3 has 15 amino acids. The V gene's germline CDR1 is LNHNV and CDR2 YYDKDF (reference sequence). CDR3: CATSRGDSATDTQYF. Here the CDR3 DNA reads TGTGCCACCAGCAGAGGAGACAGCGCGACAGATACGCAGTATTTT.

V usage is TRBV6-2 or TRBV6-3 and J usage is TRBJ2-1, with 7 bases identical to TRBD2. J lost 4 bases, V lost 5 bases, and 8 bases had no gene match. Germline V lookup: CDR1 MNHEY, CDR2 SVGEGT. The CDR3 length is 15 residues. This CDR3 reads CASSRLGGGYNEQFF. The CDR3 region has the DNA TGTGCCAGCAGTAGACTGGGGGGGGGGTACAATGAGCAGTTCTTC.

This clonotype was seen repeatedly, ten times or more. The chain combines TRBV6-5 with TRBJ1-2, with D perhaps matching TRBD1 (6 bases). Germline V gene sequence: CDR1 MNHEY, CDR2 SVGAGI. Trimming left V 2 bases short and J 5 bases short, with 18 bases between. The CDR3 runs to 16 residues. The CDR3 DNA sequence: TGTGCCAGCAGTTACCACGAACTACAGGGAGAGTATGGCTACACCTTC. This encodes CASSYHELQGEYGYTF.

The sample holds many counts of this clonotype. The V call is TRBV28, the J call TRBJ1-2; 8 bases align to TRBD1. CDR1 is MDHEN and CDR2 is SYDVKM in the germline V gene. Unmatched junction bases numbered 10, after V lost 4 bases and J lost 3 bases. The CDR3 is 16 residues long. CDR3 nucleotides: TGTGCCAGCAGTTCAGGGGGCTACTTGACGGACTATGGCTACACCTTC. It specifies CASSSGGYLTDYGYTF.

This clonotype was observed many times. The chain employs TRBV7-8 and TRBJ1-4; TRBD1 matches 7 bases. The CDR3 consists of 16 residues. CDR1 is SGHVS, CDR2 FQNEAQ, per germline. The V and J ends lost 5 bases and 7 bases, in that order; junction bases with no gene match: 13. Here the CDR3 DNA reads TGTGCCAGCAGCCCCCCCGGCAGGGGGGGTGGTGAAAAACTGTTTTTT. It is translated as CASSPPGRGGGEKLFF.

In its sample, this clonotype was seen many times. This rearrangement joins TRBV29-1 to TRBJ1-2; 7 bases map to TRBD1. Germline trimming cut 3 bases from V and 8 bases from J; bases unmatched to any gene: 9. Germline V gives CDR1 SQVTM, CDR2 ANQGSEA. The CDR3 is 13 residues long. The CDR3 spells CSVEKAGGGGYTF. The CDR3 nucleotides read TGCAGCGTTGAGAAGGCAGGGGGTGGAGGCTACACCTTC.

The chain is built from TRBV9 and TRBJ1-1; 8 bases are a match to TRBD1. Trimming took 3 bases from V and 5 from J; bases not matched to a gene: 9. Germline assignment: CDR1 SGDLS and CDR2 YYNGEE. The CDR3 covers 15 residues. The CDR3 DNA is TGTGCCAGCAGCGCCACAACAGGGGGGCATACTGAAGCTTTCTTT. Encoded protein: CASSATTGGHTEAFF.